This is a list of T cell receptor beta chains from one sample in a study of blood T cell repertoires in COVID-19. Sequenced by immunoSEQ multiplex PCR; TCRdb stores in-frame clones only, minus some. The sample yields 120,000 or so clones, roughly 80% seen once. Specimen: peripheral blood. The receptor set was obtained from a man in his 60s with acute or convalescent COVID-19. The CDR3 runs from the conserved cysteine through the conserved F or W. D genes are given only for firm matches. Part of the rows lack a size; the others show once, few, many or a class for expanded clones.

. | TRBD1 | TRBJ1-4 | TRBV30 | 11 | CAWSAGTELFF | TGTGCCTGGAGCGCTGGGACAGAACTGTTTTTT
. | . | TRBJ2-1 | TRBV3-1/TRBV3-2 | 16 | CASSQWPASSYNEQFF | TGTGCCAGCAGCCAATGGCCTGCCAGCTCCTACAATGAGCAGTTCTTC
. | TRBD2 | TRBJ2-7 | TRBV4-2 | 18 | CASSQVLPLAGESYEQYF | TGTGCCAGCAGCCAAGTTCTTCCTTTAGCGGGAGAGTCCTACGAGCAGTACTTC
. | . | TRBJ2-1 | TRBV30 | 14 | CAWETSAGYNEQFF | TGTGCCTGGGAAACGAGTGCAGGATACAATGAGCAGTTCTTC
. | TRBD1 | TRBJ1-1 | TRBV3-1/TRBV3-2 | 14 | CASSHTGGGAEAFF | TGTGCCAGCAGCCATACAGGGGGCGGTGCTGAAGCTTTCTTT
few | . | TRBJ1-1 | TRBV29-1 | 12 | CSVRQGNTEAFF | TGCAGCGTTCGCCAGGGGAACACTGAAGCTTTCTTT
. | TRBD1 | TRBJ1-3 | TRBV11-3 | 16 | CASSSRTGVRGNTIYF | TGTGCCAGCAGCTCACGGACAGGGGTGAGGGGAAACACCATATATTTT
. | . | TRBJ2-1 | TRBV7-9 | 13 | CASSFPPGNEQFF | TGTGCCAGCAGCTTTCCCCCCGGGAATGAGCAGTTCTTC
. | TRBD1 | TRBJ1-4 | TRBV5-1 | 15 | CASSLDGQDNEKLFF | TGCGCCAGCAGCCTGGACGGACAGGATAATGAAAAACTGTTTTTT
few | TRBD1 | TRBJ1-6 | TRBV3-1/TRBV3-2 | 14 | CASSPRDRGSPLHF | TGTGCCAGCAGCCCCCGGGACAGGGGCTCACCCCTCCACTTT
. | TRBD2 | TRBJ2-5 | TRBV9 | 16 | CASSVASGEGPETQYF | TGTGCCAGCAGCGTAGCTTCGGGGGAGGGGCCAGAGACCCAGTACTTC
. | TRBD1 | TRBJ1-2 | TRBV30 | 15 | CAWLILNRGRRGYTF | TGTGCCTGGCTGATCCTTAACAGGGGGCGGCGAGGCTACACCTTC
. | . | TRBJ1-1 | TRBV5-1 | 16 | CASSLGGLAGAPEAFF | TGCGCCAGCAGCTTGGGTGGTTTGGCAGGGGCTCCTGAAGCTTTCTTT
. | TRBD2 | TRBJ2-7 | TRBV19 | 15 | CASSAGTSGSRQQYF | TGTGCCAGTAGTGCGGGGACTAGCGGTTCCCGCCAGCAGTACTTC
. | . | TRBJ1-2 | TRBV28 | 13 | CASTQSVRYGYTF | TGTGCCAGCACGCAGAGCGTCCGCTATGGCTACACCTTC
few | . | TRBJ2-3 | TRBV9 | 15 | CASSVASGSTDTQYF | TGTGCCAGCAGCGTAGCTTCAGGCAGCACAGATACGCAGTATTTT
. | . | TRBJ1-2 | TRBV24-1 | 12 | CAASRDGYGYTF | TGTGCCGCTTCACGGGATGGCTATGGCTACACCTTC
. | TRBD1 | TRBJ1-1 | TRBV29-1 | 15 | CSVERDRGKNTEAFF | TGCAGCGTTGAAAGGGACAGGGGTAAGAACACTGAAGCTTTCTTT
. | TRBD2 | TRBJ2-1 | TRBV10-3 | 15 | CAIRGERGGFNEQFF | TGTGCCATCAGGGGCGAGCGGGGGGGCTTCAATGAGCAGTTCTTC
. | TRBD1 | TRBJ1-2 | TRBV10-3 | 14 | CAISPGGSFNGYTF | TGTGCCATCAGTCCAGGGGGGTCTTTTAATGGCTACACCTTC
. | TRBD2 | TRBJ2-1 | TRBV6-1 | 16 | CASSEVGTRAYNEQFF | TGTGCCAGCAGTGAAGTCGGGACTAGGGCGTACAATGAGCAGTTCTTC
once | TRBD1 | TRBJ2-1 | TRBV24-1 | 15 | CATRGSGTGDNEQFF | TGTGCCACCAGGGGATCCGGGACAGGGGACAATGAGCAGTTCTTC
few | TRBD1 | TRBJ1-2 | TRBV6-5 | 15 | CASGRSTGVGVGYTF | TGTGCCAGCGGAAGGAGTACAGGGGTAGGAGTTGGCTACACCTTC
few | . | TRBJ1-2 | TRBV7-6 | 13 | CASSFGTTDGYTF | TGTGCCAGCAGCTTTGGGACAACGGACGGCTACACCTTC